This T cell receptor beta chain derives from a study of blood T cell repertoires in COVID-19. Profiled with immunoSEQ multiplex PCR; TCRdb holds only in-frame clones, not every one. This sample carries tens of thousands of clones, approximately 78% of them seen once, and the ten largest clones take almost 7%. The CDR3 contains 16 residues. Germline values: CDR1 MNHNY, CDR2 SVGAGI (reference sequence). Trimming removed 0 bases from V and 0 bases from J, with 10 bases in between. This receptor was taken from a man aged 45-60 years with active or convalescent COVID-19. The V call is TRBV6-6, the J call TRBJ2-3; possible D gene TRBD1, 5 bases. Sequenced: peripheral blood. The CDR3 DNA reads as TGTGCCAGCAGTTACTCGTTACAGGACAGCACAGATACGCAGTATTTT. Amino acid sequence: CASSYSLQDSTDTQYF.